The 21 T cell receptor beta chains given below trace back to one sample, sequenced in a study of blood T cell repertoires in COVID-19. Profiled with immunoSEQ multiplex PCR; TCRdb holds only in-frame clones, not every one. The sample includes fewer than 200,000 clones, around 73% of them seen just once. The specimen was PBMCs or T cells enriched from blood (not recorded which). All receptors come from a woman in her forties or fifties who had recovered from COVID-19.

This clone is categorized as medium-sized. The V call is TRBV4-2, the J call TRBJ2-7; 11 positions agree with TRBD1. J gave up 3 bases and V 0 bases, and 4 bases lay outside the gene matches. The CDR3 loop spans 16 amino acids. Germline-derived CDR1 and CDR2 are LGHNA and YNFKEQ. The CDR3 protein is CASSQEVGTGGYEQYF. For the CDR3, the DNA is TGTGCCAGCAGCCAAGAGGTCGGGACAGGGGGCTACGAGCAGTACTTC.

The CDR3 DNA reads as TGTGCCAGCAGTTCTCCTGGGGCAGCTGGTCAGCCCCAGCATTTT. Translated: CASSSPGAAGQPQHF. The rearrangement uses TRBV28 and TRBJ1-5, with D possibly matching TRBD1 (5 bases). The CDR3 is 15 residues long. Germline loops: CDR1 MDHEN, CDR2 SYDVKM. V was cut by 4 bases and J by 6 bases, with 16 bases left in between.

The genes are TRBV27 and TRBJ2-5; TRBD2 is a possible D gene (5 bases). The CDR3 has 12 residues. Trimming shortened V by 3 bases and J by 7 bases, and 9 bases separated the two germline ends. Germline CDR1 and CDR2: MNHEY and SMNVEV (reference sequence). CDR3 nucleotide sequence: TGTGCCAGCAGTTTCCCCGGAGGGACCCAGTACTTC. Its translation: CASSFPGGTQYF.

The CDR3 here is CASSEDTEAFF. The CDR3 nucleotides are TGTGCCAGCAGTGAGGACACTGAAGCTTTCTTT. This chain joins TRBV6-2 or TRBV6-3 and TRBJ1-1; no firm D call. The CDR3 has 11 residues. Germline CDR1 is MNHEY and CDR2 is SVGEGT. Between the trimmed V and J ends, which lost 5 bases and 3 bases, there was a span of 4 bases.

This clone appeared once. This CDR3 is CASRGPGQTNEQFF. DNA of the CDR3: TGTGCCAGCAGGGGGCCGGGACAAACTAATGAGCAGTTCTTC. The V and J genes are TRBV28 and TRBJ2-1, with D perhaps matching TRBD1 (6 bases). CDR3 length: 14 amino acids. V lost 6 bases and J 7 bases, leaving 16 bases between the germline ends. Germline values: CDR1 MDHEN, CDR2 SYDVKM.

This clone was seen only once. CDR3 region: CASSPLAGGAYEQYF. For the CDR3, the DNA is TGTGCCAGCTCACCCCTAGCGGGAGGGGCCTACGAGCAGTACTTC. The V call is TRBV18, the J call TRBJ2-7; 12 bases are a match to TRBD2. CDR1 and CDR2 (germline): KGHSH, LQKENI. The CDR3 has 15 residues. V dropped 3 bases and J dropped 2; count of bases not matched to a gene: 2.

V is TRBV4-2 and J is TRBJ2-1; 8 bases agree with TRBD2. The CDR3 sequence is 16 residues long. The junction had 9 bases not matched to a gene; V was cut back by 4 bases and J by 4 bases. CDR1 and CDR2 from the germline V gene are LGHNA and YNFKEQ. CDR3 sequence reads: CASSLRSGANYNEQFF. The DNA for the CDR3 is TGTGCCAGCAGCCTCCGTAGCGGGGCAAATTACAATGAGCAGTTCTTC.

This clone was seen only once. The CDR3 coding sequence is TGTGCCACCAGCAGAGAAGAAATAGCCACAGATACGCAGTATTTT. It encodes CATSREEIATDTQYF. This sequence joins TRBV15 and TRBJ2-3, with D hard to call. There are 15 residues in the CDR3. Germline V gene data show CDR1 as LNHNV and CDR2 as YYDKDF (reference sequence). V was pared by 0 bases and J by 2 bases, with 9 bases between.

This clone was counted between two and nine times. This chain connects TRBV6-5 to TRBJ2-7; 7 nucleotides agree with TRBD2. Germline V CDR1 and CDR2: MNHEY, SVGAGI. The CDR3 runs to 13 residues. V lost 6 bases to trimming and J lost 4 bases; unmatched junction nucleotides: 6. The CDR3 reads CASRIPGGYEQYF. CDR3 in DNA: TGTGCCAGCAGGATCCCGGGGGGATACGAGCAGTACTTC.

The chain links TRBV7-6 to TRBJ2-7; 7 bases map to TRBD2. Germline-derived CDR1 and CDR2 are SGHVS and FNYEAQ. The CDR3 runs 13 residues. The V gene end was trimmed by 2 bases and the J gene end by 5 bases; junction bases not matched to a gene: 3. DNA of the CDR3: TGTGCCAGCAGCTTAAGCGGGATGCACGAGCAGTACTTC. The encoded protein is CASSLSGMHEQYF.

This rearrangement joins TRBV14 to TRBJ2-1, with unresolved D. The CDR3 is made up of 15 amino acids. With 0 bases removed from V and 6 bases from J, the gap between germline ends came to 12 bases. Germline values: CDR1 SGHDN, CDR2 FVKESK. The CDR3 loop reads CASSQESVPGNEQFF. The CDR3 DNA reads as TGTGCCAGCAGCCAAGAGTCTGTGCCCGGCAATGAGCAGTTCTTC.

This clone has just one count. The genes are TRBV19 and TRBJ1-6; TRBD1 agrees at 7 bases. V was clipped by 7 bases and J by 10 bases; unmatched bases: 10. Germline V CDR1 and CDR2: LNHDA, SQIVND (reference sequence). The CDR3 contains 14 residues. CDR3 DNA sequence: TGTGCCAGTACAACGGGGACAGCTTGGTCACCCCTCCACTTT. It codes for CASTTGTAWSPLHF.

The rearrangement links TRBV4-3 to TRBJ2-7; D gene ambiguous. Trimming removed 4 bases from V and 0 bases from J, with 13 bases in between. CDR1 is LGHNA and CDR2 is YSLEER in the germline V gene. The CDR3 has 15 residues. CDR3 DNA sequence: TGCGCCAGCAGCCCCTATCTAGGCGACTCCTACGAGCAGTACTTC. Translating it yields CASSPYLGDSYEQYF.

This rearrangement joins TRBV3-1 (or the pseudogene TRBV3-2) to TRBJ2-1; D is undetermined. V was trimmed by 1 base and J by 8 bases, leaving 9 bases between them. Germline loops: CDR1 LGHDT, CDR2 YNNKEL (reference sequence). The CDR3 loop spans 13 amino acids. CDR3 protein: CASSQGLVYEQFF. As DNA, the CDR3 is TGTGCCAGCAGCCAAGGTCTAGTCTATGAGCAGTTCTTC.

J is TRBJ2-7 and V is TRBV21-1; the table's D call of TRBD2 was not tested on the DNA. TRBV21-1 is marked as a pseudogene. The CDR3 is 15 amino acids. The CDR3, as DNA: TGTGCCAGCAGACGCCGCGGGAGGCCGAGGGGCGAGCAGTACTTC. Amino acids: CASRRRGRPRGEQYF.

The chain is built from TRBV4-1 and TRBJ1-5; 7 nucleotides match TRBD1. The CDR3 is 16 amino acids. V was pared by 3 bases and J by 4 bases, with 9 bases of the junction left unmatched. Looked up from germline, CDR1 is MGHRA and CDR2 is YSYEKL. The DNA of the CDR3 is TGCGCCAGCAGCCAGCCTCGACAGGGAATGAATCAGCCCCAGCATTTT. Amino acids: CASSQPRQGMNQPQHF.

The CDR3 DNA sequence: TGTGCCAGCAGCTCGGGGGACAGGAATTCACCCCTCCACTTT. It codes for CASSSGDRNSPLHF. The gene calls are TRBV11-2 and TRBJ1-6; 8 bases are a match to TRBD1. Germline CDR1 SGHAT, CDR2 FQNNGV. This CDR3 spans 14 amino acids. After removal of 4 bases from V and 7 bases from J, the junction contained 3 bases not matched to a gene.

The chain uses TRBV29-1 and TRBJ1-3; D not resolved. The CDR3 loop spans 13 amino acids. Deletions cut 4 bases from V and 0 bases from J, with 7 bases between. CDR1 is SQVTM, CDR2 ANQGSEA, per germline. The CDR3 bases are TGCAGCGTTGGGACTTCCTCTGGAAACACCATATATTTT. It codes for CSVGTSSGNTIYF.

J is TRBJ1-2 and V is TRBV7-2; D is undetermined. CDR3 length: 16 amino acids. V dropped 3 bases and J dropped 5 bases, with 19 bases sitting between them. Per germline, CDR1 SGHTA and CDR2 FQGNSA. CDR3 bases: TGTGCCAGCAGCTTGGGCCCCAGCAGTGGGGAGTATGGCTACACCTTC. It translates to CASSLGPSSGEYGYTF.

The V call is TRBV3-1 (or the pseudogene TRBV3-2), the J call TRBJ1-6; possibly TRBD1 for D (6 bases). CDR1 is LGHDT and CDR2 is YNNKEL in the germline V gene (reference sequence). CDR3 length equals 18 residues. Trimming shortened V by 4 bases and J by 0 bases, and 16 bases separated the two germline ends. The CDR3, as DNA: TGTGCCAGCAGCCCTACACCACAGGGTAGCTCCTATAATTCACCCCTCCACTTT. This encodes CASSPTPQGSSYNSPLHF.

This chain connects TRBV3-1 (or the pseudogene TRBV3-2) to TRBJ2-7; D unclear. V was pared by 4 bases and J by 1 base, with 11 bases between. The CDR3 runs to 14 residues. Looked up from germline, CDR1 is LGHDT and CDR2 is YNNKEL (reference sequence). The DNA for the CDR3 is TGTGCCAGCAGCCTCGCCGGGTCTTCCTACGAGCAGTACTTC. Translated, it gives CASSLAGSSYEQYF.